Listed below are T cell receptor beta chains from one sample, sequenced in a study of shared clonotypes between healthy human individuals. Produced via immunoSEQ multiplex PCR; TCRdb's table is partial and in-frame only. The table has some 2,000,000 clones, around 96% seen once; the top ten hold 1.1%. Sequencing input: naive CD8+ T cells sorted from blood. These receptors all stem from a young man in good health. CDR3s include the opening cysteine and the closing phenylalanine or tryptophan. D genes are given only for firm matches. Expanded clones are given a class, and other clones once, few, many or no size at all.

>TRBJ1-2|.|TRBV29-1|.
TGCAGCGTTGAAGGAATGGGAAAGTCGGCCAGAGGCCACTATGGCTACACCTTC
CSVEGMGKSARGHYGYTF
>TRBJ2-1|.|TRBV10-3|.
TGTGCCATCAGTGAGTCTCCACTTCCTGTTCGGGATGAGCAGTTCTTC
CAISESPLPVRDEQFF
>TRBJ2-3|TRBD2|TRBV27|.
TGTGCCAGCAGTTTATTGGGGGGGGGAGATACGCAGTATTTT
CASSLLGGGDTQYF
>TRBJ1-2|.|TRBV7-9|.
TGTGCCAGCAGCTTCGGTGGGCTATATGGCTACACCTTC
CASSFGGLYGYTF
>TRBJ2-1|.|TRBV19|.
TGTGCCAGTAGTATCCGGGACATATACAATGAGCAGTTCTTC
CASSIRDIYNEQFF
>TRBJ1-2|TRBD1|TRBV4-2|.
TGTGCCAGCAGCCAAGATCCGGGACAGGCTAACTACACCTTC
CASSQDPGQANYTF
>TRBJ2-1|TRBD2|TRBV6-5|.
TGTGCCAGCAGTTACTTTACAGCGGGAGAGTTCAATGAGCAGTTCTTC
CASSYFTAGEFNEQFF
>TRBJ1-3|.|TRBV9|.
TGTGCCAGCAGCCATTTCGGCGACTCTGGAAACACCATATATTTT
CASSHFGDSGNTIYF
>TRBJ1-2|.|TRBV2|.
TGTGCCAGCAGTGAACGGGACCGTCGTTTATTAGATGGCTACACCTTC
CASSERDRRLLDGYTF
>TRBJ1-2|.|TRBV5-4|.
TGTGCCAGCAGCTACCGGGGAGGGGACTTCTACACCTTC
CASSYRGGDFYTF
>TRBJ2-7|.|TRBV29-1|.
TGCAGCGTTGGTTCCGGCGAGCAGTACTTC
CSVGSGEQYF
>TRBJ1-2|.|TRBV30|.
TGTGCCTGGGGGGTGGGCTACACCTTC
CAWGVGYTF
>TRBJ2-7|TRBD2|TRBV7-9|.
TGTGCCAGCAGCTCCTCAGCGGGAGGGCCCTCCGAGCAGTACTTC
CASSSSAGGPSEQYF
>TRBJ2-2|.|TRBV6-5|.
TGTGCCAGCAGCAACCGGGTGTACACCGGGGAGCTGTTTTTT
CASSNRVYTGELFF
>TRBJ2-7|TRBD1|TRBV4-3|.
TGCGCCAGCAGCCAAGGCGGGACAGGGATTTACGAGCAGTACTTC
CASSQGGTGIYEQYF
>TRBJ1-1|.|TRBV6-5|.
TGTGCCAGCAGTTCGGGTAATGAAGCTTTCTTT
CASSSGNEAFF
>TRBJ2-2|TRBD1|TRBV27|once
TGTGCCAGCACGGGACAGATGAACACCGGGGAGCTGTTTTTT
CASTGQMNTGELFF
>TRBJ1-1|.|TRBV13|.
TGTGCCAGCAGCGGACAGACTTCTGAAGCTTTCTTT
CASSGQTSEAFF
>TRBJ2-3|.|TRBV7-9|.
TGTGCCAGCAGCTTAGTGATGGATACGCAGTATTTT
CASSLVMDTQYF
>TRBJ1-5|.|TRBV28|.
TGTGCCAGCAGTTCACGGGGGGATCAGCCCCAGCATTTT
CASSSRGDQPQHF
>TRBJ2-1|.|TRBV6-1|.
TGTGCCAGCAGTTCCTGGGGGATCTACAATGAGCAGTTCTTC
CASSSWGIYNEQFF
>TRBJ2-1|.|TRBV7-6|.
TGTGCCAGCAGCTTAGTTGGTGGGACGGGGATCTCCTACAATGAGCAGTTCTTC
CASSLVGGTGISYNEQFF
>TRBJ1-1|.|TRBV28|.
TGTGCCAGCAGTTTGCCCCTGTTGGACACGAACACTGAAGCTTTCTTT
CASSLPLLDTNTEAFF
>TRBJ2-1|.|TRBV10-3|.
TGTGCCATCAGTGAGTCTTTAAGGGAACTCTCCTACAATGAGCAGTTCTTC
CAISESLRELSYNEQFF
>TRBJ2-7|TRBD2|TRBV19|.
TGTGCCAGTAGTATAGACCTAGCGGGCGAATCCTACGAGCAGTACTTC
CASSIDLAGESYEQYF
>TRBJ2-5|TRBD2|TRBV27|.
TGTGCCAGCAGTTCTCCGGGACTAGCGAGAGAGACCCAGTACTTC
CASSSPGLARETQYF
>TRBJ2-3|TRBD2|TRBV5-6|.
TGTGCCAGCGGGGAGCGACTAGCGGGAGTTCGGGATACGCAGTATTTT
CASGERLAGVRDTQYF
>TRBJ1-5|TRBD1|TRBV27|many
TGTGCCAGCAGACCACAGGGGTTTAGCAATCAGCCCCAGCATTTT
CASRPQGFSNQPQHF
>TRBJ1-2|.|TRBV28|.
TGTGCCAGCAGTTTAGGTGCCGGCAGGGACTTCTATGGCTACACCTTC
CASSLGAGRDFYGYTF
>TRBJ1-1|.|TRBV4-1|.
TGCGCCAGCAGCCAAGGTCCAGGAGGAGCTTTCTTT
CASSQGPGGAFF
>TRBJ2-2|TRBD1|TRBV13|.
TGTGCCAGCAGCTGGGGACAGGGGAACACCGGGGAGCTGTTTTTT
CASSWGQGNTGELFF
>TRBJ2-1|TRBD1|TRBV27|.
TGTGCCAGCAGTTCCGGGGCGGGACAGGGGACCTACAATGAGCAGTTCTTC
CASSSGAGQGTYNEQFF
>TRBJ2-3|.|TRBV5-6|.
TGTGCCAGCTTGCCCCCGGCAGGGGGCACAGATACGCAGTATTTT
CASLPPAGGTDTQYF
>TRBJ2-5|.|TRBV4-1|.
TGCGCCAGCAGCCCGATCTGGGGGGAAGAGACCCAGTACTTC
CASSPIWGEETQYF
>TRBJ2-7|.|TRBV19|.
TGTGCCAGTAGTATTTCTGGATACGAGCAGTACTTC
CASSISGYEQYF
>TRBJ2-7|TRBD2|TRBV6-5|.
TGTGCCAGCAGTTACTCGCCCGGGGGGAAGGAGCAGTACTTC
CASSYSPGGKEQYF
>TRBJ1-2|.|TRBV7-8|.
TGTGCCAGCAGCCTAGAGGCAGGGGCGGGCTATGGCTACACCTTC
CASSLEAGAGYGYTF
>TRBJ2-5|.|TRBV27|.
TGTGCCAGCAGCCCCGCCAGGGCCGGGGAGACCCAGTACTTC
CASSPARAGETQYF
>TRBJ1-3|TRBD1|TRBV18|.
TGTGCCAGCTCACCCGGGGACAGGGCGATAGTGGGATGTGGAAACACCATATATTTT
CASSPGDRAIVGCGNTIYF
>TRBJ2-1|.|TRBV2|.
TGTGCCGCCCAAATGGGACCCTCCTACAATGAGCAGTTCTTC
CAAQMGPSYNEQFF
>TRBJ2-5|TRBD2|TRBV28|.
TGTGCCAGCGGACTAGTTGAAGAGACCCAGTACTTC
CASGLVEETQYF
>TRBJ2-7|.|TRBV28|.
TGTGCCAGCAGTTTATACGGAAACGAGCAGTACTTC
CASSLYGNEQYF
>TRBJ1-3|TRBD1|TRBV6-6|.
TGTGCCAGCAGTACCGACAGGGCTGGAAACACCATATATTTT
CASSTDRAGNTIYF
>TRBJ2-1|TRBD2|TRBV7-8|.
TGTGCCAGCAGCCACTTAGCGGGGGGCGGAAACAATGAGCAGTTCTTC
CASSHLAGGGNNEQFF
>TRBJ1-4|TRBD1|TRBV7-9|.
TGTGCCAGCAGCTTATGGACAGGGGGAAGTGAAAAACTGTTTTTT
CASSLWTGGSEKLFF
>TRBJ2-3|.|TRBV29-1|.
TGCAGCGTTGTTACGTGGGGGCAGTATTTT
CSVVTWGQYF
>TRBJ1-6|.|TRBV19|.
TGTGCCAGTCGAGGGGTGTACGATAATTCACCCCTCCACTTT
CASRGVYDNSPLHF
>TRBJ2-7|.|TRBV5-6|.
TGTGCCAGCAGCTCACTCTCCTACGAGCAGTACTTC
CASSSLSYEQYF
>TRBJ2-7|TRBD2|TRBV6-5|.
TGTGCCAGCAGTTACGCTGTAGCGGGAGAAGACGAGCAGTACTTC
CASSYAVAGEDEQYF
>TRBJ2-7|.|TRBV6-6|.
TGTGCCAGCAGTTTACGACACCAGGCCGAGCAGTACTTC
CASSLRHQAEQYF
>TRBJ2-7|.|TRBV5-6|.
TGTGCCAGCAGCGGGGGACTCCTACCGCTAATATCCTACGAGCAGTACTTC
CASSGGLLPLISYEQYF
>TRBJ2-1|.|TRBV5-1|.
TGCGCCAGCAGCTTGCCAGCCTCCTACAATGAGCAGTTCTTC
CASSLPASYNEQFF
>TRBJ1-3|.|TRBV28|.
TGTGCCAGCAGTTTTTCTCCGAACTCTGGAAACACCATATATTTT
CASSFSPNSGNTIYF